This TCR beta chain emerged from a study of technical replicates of blood from a handful of donors. The germline V gene has CDR1 MNHEY and CDR2 SVGAGI. This CDR3 contains 13 residues. V gave up 4 bases and J gave up 0 bases, with 7 bases separating them. Sequenced by immunoSEQ multiplex PCR; TCRdb stores in-frame clones only, minus some. The table includes about 97,000 clones, roughly 95% detected once. The material sequenced was T cells isolated from PBMCs. The clonotype comes from a human donor in good health. The chain carries TRBV6-5 and TRBJ2-7, with no clear D. In DNA form, the CDR3 reads TGTGCCAGCAGTTCAACACCCTCCTACGAGCAGTACTTC. Translated: CASSSTPSYEQYF.